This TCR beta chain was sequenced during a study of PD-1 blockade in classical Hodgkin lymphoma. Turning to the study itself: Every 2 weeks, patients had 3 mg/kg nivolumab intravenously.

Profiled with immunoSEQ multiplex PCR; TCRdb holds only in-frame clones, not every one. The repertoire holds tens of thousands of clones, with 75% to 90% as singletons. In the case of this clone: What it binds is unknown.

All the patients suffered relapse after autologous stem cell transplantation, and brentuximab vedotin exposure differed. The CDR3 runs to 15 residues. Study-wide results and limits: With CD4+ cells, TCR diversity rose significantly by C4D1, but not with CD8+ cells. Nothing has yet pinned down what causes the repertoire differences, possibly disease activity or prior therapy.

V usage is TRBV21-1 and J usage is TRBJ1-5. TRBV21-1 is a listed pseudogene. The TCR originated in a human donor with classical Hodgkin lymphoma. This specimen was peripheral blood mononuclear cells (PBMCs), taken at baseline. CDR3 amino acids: CARNARGWGNQPQHF. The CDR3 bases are TGTGCCAGAAACGCCCGGGGTTGGGGCAATCAGCCCCAGCATTTT.